Detailed here is one TCR beta chain. This clonotype appeared a few times. What this receptor recognizes is not known. Qualities for individual bases were not recorded, and no much larger clone is one base off. The data are from a study of T cell repertoires in cytomegalovirus infection (dated by TCRdb to the late 2010s). In the study overall: The peptide stimulations were aimed at well-studied HLA-B-restricted epitopes as well as recently identified HLA-C-restricted CMV epitopes, whose presentation resists viral immunomodulation. Donor HLA type was relevant to the analysis, because carriage of CMV infection together with the matching HLA type was indicated by public TCR beta signatures. Broader findings and caveats from the paper: The ex vivo response was dominated by HLA-C-restricted CMV-specific TCR beta clonotypes, which also provided the single most frequent clonotype in two of eight donors. Carriers of CMV infection plus the relevant HLA type were discriminated by the cumulative frequency of public TCR beta family members in the study cohort and in an independent roughly 380-donor cohort.

Reading from cysteine to phenylalanine, the CDR3 counts 15 amino acids. The entry retains the CDR3 DNA only, 45 bases that are in frame from base 1. Germline trimming amounts to 4 bases on V and 6 bases on J, with 8 as the count of junction bases outside the gene matches. The germline V gene provides CDR1 SGHAT and CDR2 FQNNGV. Reads for this sample came from an Illumina HiSeq 1500. Through fastp at Q25 and MiXCR, TCRdb rebuilt clones from the public reads, retaining in-frame beta chains. Records with the same CDR3 protein are collapsed into one entry carrying the most frequent genes and DNA. This sample lists around 71,000 distinct CDR3 sequences; 40% were detected once. The ten top clones hold more than 85% of the sample. The treatment or condition label on this specimen signifies: in vitro stimulation with specific CMV peptide epitopes to enrich CMV-specific T cells.

Sequenced material: CD8+ T cells from cultured PBMCs, taken from culture after CMV antigen stimulation. The V and J genes are TRBV11-2 and TRBJ2-3, with TRBD2 identical over 9 junction bases. This clonotype was obtained from a human donor in good health (CMV status not recorded). Some clones in this sample may be carry-over from other donors' samples. Read as DNA, the sequence is TGTGCCAGCAGCTGGGCGGTAGCGGGGGCTGATACGCAGTATTTT. It codes for CASSWAVAGADTQYF.